The clone carrying this T cell receptor (beta chain) was detected a few times. TCRdb used MiXCR to reprocess the 5' RACE reads, holding one entry per CDR3 protein. The top ten clones hold 20% to 25% of a sample with approximately 85,000 distinct CDR3 sequences, 10% to 15% of them seen once. The source of the sample is a study of T cells after yellow fever vaccination. Germline V gene sequence: CDR1 MNHEY, CDR2 SVGEGT. This CDR3 spans 12 amino acids. V lost 2 bases, J lost 7 bases, and 8 bases lay in between. Study-wide findings and caveats: A limited proportion of clonotypes was detected within both the CD4 and CD8 compartments. Reappearance after the booster was seen for most primary-vaccination clones, at 95% to 98% CD4 and 75% to 90% CD8.

The sequence was obtained from a man aged 18 to 30 who received the YFV17D yellow fever vaccine. The V and J genes are TRBV6-2 or TRBV6-3 and TRBJ1-1; the D is unclear. The source material was CD8+ T cells not binding an NS4B(214-222) dextramer, sorted from PBMCs, sampled around 3 weeks after the first yellow fever vaccination. The CDR3 loop is CASSYGRVEAFF. In DNA, the CDR3 is TGTGCCAGCAGTTACGGGAGGGTTGAAGCTTTCTTT.